A selection of T cell receptor beta chains follows, all from one sample in a study of multiple sclerosis patients with progressive multifocal leukoencephalopathy. The data were produced by immunoSEQ multiplex PCR, yet TCRdb's version contains in-frame clones alone and is incomplete. The table records about 25,000 clones, 85% to 95% of them present only once. Sample: PBMCs, taken from a patient treated with natalizumab. Source of these receptors: a man in his thirties or forties with multiple sclerosis. CDR3s include the opening cysteine and the closing phenylalanine or tryptophan. D genes are given only for firm matches. Expanded clones get a size class; other rows say once, few or many, or leave the size out.

clone_size,v_call,j_call,d_call,cdr3_aa,cdr3_nt
NA,TRBV4-1,TRBJ2-2,NA,CASSPTGIVELFF,TGCGCCAGCAGCCCTACCGGGATTGTGGAGCTGTTTTTT
few,TRBV27,TRBJ2-5,TRBD2,CASSFRAGETQYF,TGTGCCAGCAGTTTCCGAGCGGGGGAGACCCAGTACTTC
NA,TRBV7-9,TRBJ2-5,NA,CASSLRQETQYF,TGTGCCAGCAGCTTAAGGCAAGAGACCCAGTACTTC
NA,TRBV6-1,TRBJ2-4,TRBD1,CASSENHRGNIQYF,TGTGCCAGCAGTGAGAATCACAGGGGGAACATTCAGTACTTC
NA,TRBV30,TRBJ1-2,NA,CAWSPPGYYGYTF,TGTGCCTGGAGTCCCCCGGGGTACTATGGCTACACCTTC
NA,TRBV19,TRBJ1-2,TRBD1,CASSTQGALGYGYTF,TGTGCCAGTAGTACGCAGGGGGCGCTTGGCTATGGCTACACCTTC
NA,TRBV4-3,TRBJ2-1,NA,CASSPGVAADEQFF,TGCGCCAGCAGCCCGGGGGTGGCGGCGGATGAGCAGTTCTTC
NA,TRBV23-1,TRBJ2-1,NA,CASSHLDTYSYNEQFF,TGCGCCAGCAGTCACCTGGACACATACTCCTACAATGAGCAGTTCTTC
NA,TRBV18,TRBJ2-4,NA,CASSSTTGSLAKNIQYF,TGTGCCAGCTCATCAACCACAGGATCCTTAGCCAAAAACATTCAGTACTTC
NA,TRBV5-1,TRBJ1-1,NA,CASSLGGLRTLGSTEAFF,TGCGCCAGCAGCTTGGGGGGGCTAAGGACGTTAGGGAGCACTGAAGCTTTCTTT
NA,TRBV9,TRBJ2-1,TRBD1,CASSDGQGTYNEQFF,TGTGCCAGCAGCGACGGACAGGGGACCTACAATGAGCAGTTCTTC
NA,TRBV9,TRBJ1-4,NA,CASSVGSGIGEKLFF,TGTGCCAGCAGCGTAGGGTCAGGGATCGGCGAAAAACTGTTTTTT
NA,TRBV10-1,TRBJ1-1,NA,CASRRGMNTEAFF,TGCGCCAGCAGAAGGGGCATGAACACTGAAGCTTTCTTT
NA,TRBV27,TRBJ2-5,TRBD1,CASSPLGAGQGLQTQYF,TGTGCCAGCAGTCCCCTGGGGGCGGGACAGGGGTTGCAGACCCAGTACTTC
NA,TRBV7-9,TRBJ2-1,NA,CASSLALGEEQFF,TGTGCCAGCAGCTTGGCGTTAGGTGAGGAGCAGTTCTTC
NA,TRBV6-6,TRBJ1-1,NA,CASSYIADSTEAFF,TGTGCCAGCAGTTATATCGCGGACAGTACTGAAGCTTTCTTT
NA,TRBV11-3,TRBJ2-1,TRBD2,CASSSLSGSAQNEQFF,TGTGCCAGCAGCTCTCTTAGCGGGAGTGCTCAGAATGAGCAGTTCTTC
NA,TRBV7-9,TRBJ1-1,NA,CASSLVARMNTEAFF,TGTGCCAGCAGCTTAGTGGCACGTATGAACACTGAAGCTTTCTTT
NA,TRBV27,TRBJ2-7,TRBD1,CASSAAPGQAYEQYF,TGTGCCAGCAGCGCAGCTCCGGGACAGGCCTACGAGCAGTACTTC
NA,TRBV15,TRBJ2-3,TRBD2,CATSRDRAGAGTDTQYF,TGTGCCACCAGCAGAGATCGGGCGGGAGCGGGCACAGATACGCAGTATTTT
NA,TRBV7-8,TRBJ2-2,TRBD1,CASSFRGPGELFF,TGTGCCAGCAGCTTCAGGGGGCCCGGGGAGCTGTTTTTT
once,TRBV7-3,TRBJ1-1,NA,CASSLSGSRNTEAFF,TGTGCCAGCAGCTTAAGTGGTAGTAGGAACACTGAAGCTTTCTTT
NA,TRBV4-3,TRBJ2-1,TRBD2,CASSQDRLAGGLSYNEQFF,TGCGCCAGCAGCCAAGATCGGCTAGCGGGAGGGTTATCCTACAATGAGCAGTTCTTC
NA,TRBV7-6,TRBJ1-2,NA,CASSPGPQGNYGYTF,TGTGCCAGCAGCCCGGGGCCCCAAGGAAATTATGGCTACACCTTC
NA,TRBV6-6,TRBJ2-3,TRBD2,CASSRLAGSTDTQYF,TGTGCCAGCAGCCGACTAGCGGGAAGCACAGATACGCAGTATTTT
once,TRBV9,TRBJ2-5,NA,CASSSTPWAGEETQYF,TGTGCCAGCAGCTCAACGCCTTGGGCAGGAGAAGAGACCCAGTACTTC
NA,TRBV15,TRBJ2-7,TRBD2,CATSTRRASGSYEQYF,TGTGCCACCAGCACGAGGAGGGCTAGCGGATCCTACGAGCAGTACTTC
NA,TRBV7-9,TRBJ2-3,NA,CASSPTADTQYF,TGTGCCAGCAGCCCGACCGCAGATACGCAGTATTTT
NA,TRBV30,TRBJ2-7,NA,CAWRGAPGSYEQYF,TGTGCCTGGAGAGGGGCTCCGGGGTCCTACGAGCAGTACTTC
NA,TRBV19,TRBJ1-1,NA,CASSIRTQQEPEAFF,TGTGCCAGTAGTATAAGGACCCAACAGGAACCTGAAGCTTTCTTT
NA,TRBV30,TRBJ2-7,TRBD2,CAWSGSSGYEQYF,TGTGCCTGGTCCGGATCTAGCGGCTACGAGCAGTACTTC
NA,TRBV29-1,TRBJ1-1,NA,CSVEGSARNTEAFF,TGCAGCGTTGAAGGGTCAGCCAGGAACACTGAAGCTTTCTTT
NA,TRBV7-6,TRBJ2-5,TRBD2,CASSVGLEEETQYF,TGTGCCAGCAGCGTTGGACTAGAGGAGGAGACCCAGTACTTC
NA,TRBV19,TRBJ2-2,TRBD1,CASSIGSGQGYTGELFF,TGTGCCAGTAGTATAGGTAGCGGACAGGGGTACACCGGGGAGCTGTTTTTT
once,TRBV6-5,TRBJ1-5,NA,CASSQVRGTNQPQHF,TGTGCCAGCTCCCAGGTGAGGGGTACCAATCAGCCCCAGCATTTT
NA,TRBV10-3,TRBJ2-2,NA,CAISVNGGGELFF,TGTGCCATCAGTGTAAACGGGGGCGGGGAGCTGTTTTTT
NA,TRBV7-9,TRBJ2-1,NA,CASSLGLAYNEQFF,TGTGCCAGCAGCTTAGGTCTAGCTTACAATGAGCAGTTCTTC
once,TRBV7-8,TRBJ2-1,TRBD2,CASSPRRGTSGSYNEQFF,TGTGCCAGCAGCCCGCGGAGAGGGACTAGCGGATCCTACAATGAGCAGTTCTTC
NA,TRBV7-6,TRBJ1-4,NA,CASSLDGSGEKLFF,TGTGCCAGCAGCTTGGATGGGAGCGGTGAAAAACTGTTTTTT
few,TRBV27,TRBJ1-5,NA,CASSLRAAGGNQPQHF,TGTGCCAGCAGTTTAAGGGCGGCGGGGGGCAATCAGCCCCAGCATTTT
NA,TRBV11-2,TRBJ2-7,NA,CASSLAVVRLGEQYF,TGTGCCAGCAGCTTAGCTGTTGTGAGGTTAGGCGAGCAGTACTTC
NA,TRBV7-9,TRBJ2-2,TRBD2,CASSPGTSGSLDTGELFF,TGTGCCAGCAGCCCAGGGACTAGCGGGAGTTTGGACACCGGGGAGCTGTTTTTT
NA,TRBV6-5,TRBJ2-7,NA,CASSYSTYGSYEQYF,TGTGCCAGCAGTTACTCGACTTACGGATCCTACGAGCAGTACTTC
once,TRBV7-2,TRBJ2-3,NA,CASSLGHQSDTQYF,TGTGCCAGCAGCTTGGGACATCAATCAGATACGCAGTATTTT
few,TRBV15,TRBJ2-2,TRBD2,CATSRSPTGGTGELFF,TGTGCCACCAGCAGGAGCCCCACGGGGGGCACCGGGGAGCTGTTTTTT
NA,TRBV7-2,TRBJ1-5,TRBD1,CASSIGGSYSNQPQHF,TGTGCCAGCAGCATAGGGGGCAGCTATAGCAATCAGCCCCAGCATTTT
NA,TRBV29-1,TRBJ2-1,NA,CSVDWDRVGDEQFF,TGCAGCGTTGATTGGGACCGGGTAGGGGATGAGCAGTTCTTC
NA,TRBV21-1,TRBJ1-2,NA,CASSKEVLWDRGPNYGYTF,TGTGCCAGCAGCAAAGAAGTACTATGGGACAGGGGCCCAAACTATGGCTACACCTTC
NA,TRBV27,TRBJ2-2,TRBD2,CASSLPLRLAGGRTGELFF,TGTGCCAGCAGTTTACCCCTTCGTCTAGCGGGAGGAAGGACCGGGGAGCTGTTTTTT
NA,TRBV2,TRBJ1-2,NA,CASSDRYGYTF,TGTGCCAGCAGTGATCGCTATGGCTACACCTTC
NA,TRBV7-3,TRBJ2-2,TRBD2,CASSPKLAGAATGELFF,TGTGCCAGCAGCCCTAAACTAGCGGGGGCCGCTACCGGGGAGCTGTTTTTT